Below, one T cell receptor beta chain is given with its context. Its antigen is unknown. This record comes from a study of cytomegalovirus exposure and HLA in healthy donors. Study results and limitations: Most CMV-associated TCR beta chains appeared HLA-restricted in a later analysis. Earlier analysis found most TCR beta V segments productive about 87% or about 30% of the time.

PCR involved 60 Vbeta and 13 Jbeta primers. Only in-frame clones appear in the TCRdb table, and some are missing; sequencing was by immunoSEQ multiplex PCR. The sample holds approximately 190,000 clones; 78% are singletons and the top ten take approximately 6%. Germline V gives CDR1 KGHSH, CDR2 LQKENI. The germline V and J ends were trimmed by 7 bases and 5 bases, with 17 bases remaining between them. This CDR3 is built from 14 residues. The chain joins TRBV18 to TRBJ1-1; D is perhaps TRBD1 (6 bases). Sequencing was done on a sample of PBMCs. This sequence was found in a woman in her twenties or thirties in good health and CMV-seropositive. CDR3 sequence (DNA): TGTGCCAGCTACTCGGACAGACTCGGGACTGAAGCTTTCTTT. This sequence encodes CASYSDRLGTEAFF.